These 10 T cell receptor beta chains were sequenced from one sample in a study of blood T cell repertoires in COVID-19. Repertoires were generated with immunoSEQ multiplex PCR, while TCRdb's copy carries only in-frame clones and drops some. The sample has almost 200,000 clones, about nine tenths seen once. The sequenced sample consisted of peripheral blood. These receptors all stem from a woman aged 70-85 years with acute or convalescent COVID-19.

The rearrangement uses TRBV29-1 and TRBJ2-1; 8 positions agree with TRBD1. From germline, CDR1 is SQVTM and CDR2 ANQGSEA. V was pared by 6 bases and J by 4 bases, with 5 bases of the junction left unmatched. CDR3 length: 13 residues. The CDR3 nucleotides are TGCAGCGTGACAGGGGTACAATACAATGAGCAGTTCTTC. As protein: CSVTGVQYNEQFF.

The chain is built from TRBV18 and TRBJ2-7, with 8 nucleotides matching TRBD1. The CDR3 loop spans 14 amino acids. The ends lost 3 bases at V and 4 bases at J; junction bases unmatched: 5. In germline, CDR1 is KGHSH, CDR2 LQKENI. The CDR3 sequence is CASSPDRVGYEQYF. Here the CDR3 DNA reads TGTGCCAGCTCACCGGACAGGGTCGGTTACGAGCAGTACTTC.

The chain is built from TRBV2 and TRBJ1-4; possibly TRBD1 for D (5 bases). Trimming took off 8 bases at V and 3 bases at J, with 13 bases between the two ends. The CDR3 is made up of 14 amino acids. Germline CDR1 reads SNHLY; CDR2 reads FYNNEI. CDR3 loop: CASRGGWSNEKLFF. CDR3 nucleotides: TGTGCCAGCCGCGGGGGGTGGTCTAATGAAAAACTGTTTTTT.

The chain joins TRBV2 to TRBJ1-6; a weak D match, TRBD1 (5 bases). The CDR3 covers 17 residues. CDR1 SNHLY and CDR2 FYNNEI come from the germline V gene. The V and J ends lost 2 bases and 6 bases respectively, with 17 bases between them. In DNA, the CDR3 is TGTGCCAGCAGTGAATTTTTTGGGGCAGCGAGTAATTCACCCCTCCACTTT. This gives the protein CASSEFFGAASNSPLHF.

The chain recombines TRBV6-5 with TRBJ2-2; 7 nucleotides agree with TRBD1. V gave up 4 bases and J gave up 5 bases; unmatched junction bases: 7. The CDR3 runs 15 residues. Germline loops: CDR1 MNHEY, CDR2 SVGAGI. CDR3 in DNA: TGTGCCAGCAGTTCACCGGGACAGAAAACCGGGGAGCTGTTTTTT. Residues: CASSSPGQKTGELFF.

The V and J genes are TRBV12-5 and TRBJ2-3, with a possible D match to TRBD1 (6 bases). CDR1 and CDR2 from the germline V gene are LGHNT and FRNRAP. CDR3 size: 15 residues. V was clipped by 0 bases and J by 3 bases, with 10 bases between them. DNA for the CDR3: TGTGCTAGTGGTTTGGTACTAGGACAGACAGATACGCAGTATTTT. This encodes CASGLVLGQTDTQYF. Based on the CDR3 plus reference TRBV12-5 and TRBJ2-3, the full variable domain is DARVTQTPRHKVTEMGQEVTMRCQPILGHNTVFWYRQTMMQGLELLAYFRNRAPLDDSGMPKDRFSAEMPDATLATLKIQPSEPRDSAVYFCASGLVLGQTDTQYFGPGTRLTVL.

This clone was found once. The CDR3 spells CASRFQAGTGCEKLFF. CDR3 DNA sequence: TGTGCAAGTCGCTTCCAAGCCGGGACAGGGTGTGAAAAACTGTTTTTT. The V gene is TRBV12-2, the J gene TRBJ1-4; no check of the table's D call, TRBD1, against the DNA was made. TRBV12-2 constitutes a pseudogene. This CDR3 has 16 residues.

This clone appeared a single time. V is TRBV3-1 (or the pseudogene TRBV3-2) and J is TRBJ2-1; TRBD2 matches at 7 bases. In germline, CDR1 is LGHDT, CDR2 YNNKEL (reference sequence). After removal of 2 bases from V and 5 bases from J, the junction contained 6 bases not matched to a gene. The CDR3 extends over 15 amino acids. CDR3 amino acids: CASSQLAGVNNEQFF. Here the CDR3 DNA reads TGTGCCAGCAGCCAATTGGCGGGAGTGAACAATGAGCAGTTCTTC.

The CDR3 DNA follows: TGTGCCAGCTCACTTTGGACTAGCGCCGGCTCTGGGGCCAACGTCCTGACTTTC. It translates to CASSLWTSAGSGANVLTF. V usage is TRBV18 and J usage is TRBJ2-6; 9 nucleotides align to TRBD2. This CDR3 is 18 amino acids long. Germline V gene data show CDR1 as KGHSH and CDR2 as LQKENI. Trimming cost V 4 bases and J 0 bases; bases outside gene matches: 7. Complete variable domain (other parts from reference TRBV18 and TRBJ2-6): NAGVMQNPRHLVRRRGQEARLRCSPMKGHSHVYWYRQLPEEGLKFMVYLQKENIIDESGMPKERFSAEFPKEGPSILRIQQVVRGDSAAYFCASSLWTSAGSGANVLTFGAGSRLTVL.

The chain couples TRBV20-1 to TRBJ2-3, with 11 nucleotides matching TRBD2. Trimming at V came to 3 bases and at J to 6 bases, leaving 11 bases not matched to a gene. The CDR3 is 16 amino acids. In germline, CDR1 is DFQATT, CDR2 SNEGSKA (reference sequence). The CDR3 sequence is CSASTVAGGPRDTQYF. The CDR3 bases are TGCAGTGCTAGTACGGTAGCGGGAGGGCCGAGGGATACGCAGTATTTT.